These 17 T cell receptor beta chains share one sample of origin, sequenced in a study of T cell responses to AZD1222 COVID-19 vaccine. Assay used: immunoSEQ multiplex PCR; TCRdb lists only in-frame clones, some missing. The repertoire holds roughly 150,000 clones, with approximately 91% as singletons. Here the sequenced sample was peripheral blood, taken on day 0 of AZD1222 vaccination. The source is an adult in good health.

J is TRBJ2-7 and V is TRBV3-1 (or the pseudogene TRBV3-2); unclear D gene. The CDR3 loop spans 14 amino acids. V lost 0 bases and J 2 bases, leaving 8 bases between the germline ends. The germline gives CDR1 LGHDT, CDR2 YNNKEL (reference sequence). CDR3 DNA sequence: TGTGCCAGCAGCCAAGACTCCGGACCCTACGAGCAGTACTTC. It is translated as CASSQDSGPYEQYF.

The chain joins TRBV2 to TRBJ2-5; D is unresolved. CDR1 SNHLY and CDR2 FYNNEI come from the germline V gene. This CDR3 contains 15 residues. Trimming stripped 3 bases from V and 3 bases from J, with 14 bases between. This CDR3 reads CASSELRTPEETQYF. The CDR3 nucleotides read TGTGCCAGCAGTGAGCTAAGAACTCCAGAAGAGACCCAGTACTTC.

The J gene is TRBJ2-7, the V gene TRBV9; D not resolved. Germline CDR1 and CDR2: SGDLS and YYNGEE. The germline V and J ends were trimmed by 0 bases and 0 bases, with 10 bases remaining between them. The length of the CDR3 is 15 residues. The CDR3 loop reads CASSVEVHSSYEQYF. For the CDR3, the DNA is TGTGCCAGCAGCGTAGAAGTCCATAGCTCCTACGAGCAGTACTTC.

The V gene is TRBV19, the J gene TRBJ2-2, with 11 bases matching TRBD1. CDR3 size: 15 residues. V lost 5 bases and J lost 7; bases outside the gene matches: 6. Germline V gene sequence: CDR1 LNHDA, CDR2 SQIVND (reference sequence). The CDR3 region is CASSPDRGQGGELFF. The CDR3 region has the DNA TGTGCCAGTAGTCCGGACAGGGGGCAGGGCGGGGAGCTGTTTTTT.

The chain carries TRBV5-4 and TRBJ2-3; 7 bases are a match to TRBD1. CDR1 and CDR2 from the germline V gene are SGHNT and YYREEE (reference sequence). The J segment lost 4 bases and the V segment lost 5 bases, leaving 10 bases of the junction unmatched. The CDR3 sequence is 15 residues long. In DNA, the CDR3 is TGTGCCAGCAGGATAAAACAGGGGACAGCAGATACGCAGTATTTT. Translation gives CASRIKQGTADTQYF.

The chain uses TRBV19 and TRBJ2-5; D tentatively fits TRBD1 or TRBD2 (5 bases each). The length of the CDR3 is 13 residues. Germline loops: CDR1 LNHDA, CDR2 SQIVND (reference sequence). V lost 5 bases and J lost 5, with 12 bases in between. This chain's CDR3 is CASSSSGTETQYF. The CDR3 nucleotides read TGTGCCAGTAGTTCGTCGGGGACCGAGACCCAGTACTTC.

V gene TRBV6-5 combines with J gene TRBJ2-5, with a tentative D call TRBD2 (5 bases). Between the trimmed V and J ends, which lost 7 bases and 7 bases, there was a span of 13 bases. Germline-derived CDR1 and CDR2 are MNHEY and SVGAGI. There are 12 residues in the CDR3. The CDR3 is CASTEGLATQYF. In DNA, the CDR3 is TGTGCCAGCACCGAAGGGCTAGCGACCCAGTACTTC.

This clone was picked up one time. The chain carries TRBV3-1 (or the pseudogene TRBV3-2) and TRBJ1-1, with no clear D. V lost 1 base and J 7 bases, leaving 7 bases between the germline ends. Germline CDR1 LGHDT, CDR2 YNNKEL (reference sequence). This CDR3 spans 12 amino acids. The CDR3 region has the DNA TGTGCCAGCAGCCAAGTTGGTCTTGAAGCTTTCTTT. It translates to CASSQVGLEAFF.

CDR3: CASSSGPNQPQHF. The CDR3, as DNA: TGCGCCAGCAGTTCTGGGCCCAATCAGCCCCAGCATTTT. This sequence joins TRBV10-1 and TRBJ1-5; D not certain. Germline V gene sequence: CDR1 WNHNN, CDR2 SYGVQD (reference sequence). This CDR3 comprises 13 residues. V was clipped by 5 bases and J by 3 bases, with 8 bases between them.

This chain links TRBV7-9 with TRBJ1-2; TRBD1 matches 8 bases. Germline CDR1 and CDR2: SEHNR and FQNEAQ (reference sequence). The CDR3 totals 11 residues. V lost 5 bases to trimming and J lost 8 bases; unmatched junction nucleotides: 1. In DNA form, the CDR3 reads TGTGCCAGCAGCCGACAGGGGGGCTACACCTTC. It translates to CASSRQGGYTF.

This clone was picked up one time. This chain connects TRBV3-1 (or the pseudogene TRBV3-2) to TRBJ2-4; D remains unclear. This CDR3 is 19 amino acids long. V was shortened by 4 bases and J by 0 bases, with 22 bases between the two germline ends. Germline lookup yields CDR1 LGHDT and CDR2 YNNKEL (reference sequence). CDR3 DNA sequence: TGTGCCAGCAGCCTCCCGTTAGAGTTACGGGTGAAAGCCAAAAACATTCAGTACTTC. Encoded protein: CASSLPLELRVKAKNIQYF.

This clone was picked up one time. The chain is built from TRBV10-3 and TRBJ2-2; 7 nucleotides agree with TRBD1. The germline V gene encodes CDR1 ENHRY and CDR2 SYGVKD. The CDR3 contains 14 residues. V lost 7 bases, J lost 3 bases, and 5 bases stayed unmatched. The CDR3 spells CAITGQGDTGELFF. The CDR3 coding sequence is TGTGCCATCACAGGGCAGGGGGACACCGGGGAGCTGTTTTTT.

This chain connects TRBV10-2 to TRBJ2-1, with 14 bases lining up with TRBD2. CDR1 WSHSY and CDR2 SAAADI come from the germline V gene. The CDR3 sequence is 16 residues long. V shed 3 bases, J shed 7 bases, and the junction held 5 bases outside the gene matches. In DNA form, the CDR3 reads TGCGCCAGCAGTGACCCGGGACTAGCGGGAGTGAATGAGCAGTTCTTC. It codes for CASSDPGLAGVNEQFF.

The chain links TRBV7-9 to TRBJ2-7; D possibly corresponds to TRBD1 (6 bases). The germline V gene encodes CDR1 SEHNR and CDR2 FQNEAQ (reference sequence). This CDR3 has 13 residues. The V and J ends lost 5 bases and 10 bases respectively, with 18 bases between them. CDR3 residues: CASSDGQQFNQYF. Written as DNA, the CDR3 is TGTGCCAGCAGCGACGGACAGCAATTCAATCAGTACTTC.

V usage is TRBV10-2 and J usage is TRBJ1-4; no clear D. V dropped 5 bases and J dropped 4 bases, with 17 bases sitting between them. This CDR3 region has 16 residues. CDR1 is WSHSY, CDR2 SAAADI, per germline. DNA of the CDR3: TGCGCCAGCAGTCGTACGGACGCCAGGATTAATGAAAAACTGTTTTTT. Translation gives CASSRTDARINEKLFF.

This clone has only a few counts. This rearrangement joins TRBV18 to TRBJ2-5; D unresolved. Germline values: CDR1 KGHSH, CDR2 LQKENI. CDR3 size: 14 residues. Between the trimmed V and J ends, which lost 1 base and 3 bases, there was a span of 9 bases. The CDR3, as DNA: TGTGCCAGCTCACCACGGGGTTCCGAAGAGACCCAGTACTTC. Residues: CASSPRGSEETQYF.

The rearrangement uses TRBV5-1 and TRBJ1-1; D might be TRBD1 (6 bases). The V gene's germline CDR1 is SGHRS and CDR2 YFSETQ. The CDR3 is made up of 15 amino acids. V was trimmed by 3 bases and J by 3 bases, leaving 15 bases between them. In DNA, the CDR3 is TGCGCCAGCAGCTACTCAGGGGCTCGCGACACTGAAGCTTTCTTT. The encoded protein is CASSYSGARDTEAFF.